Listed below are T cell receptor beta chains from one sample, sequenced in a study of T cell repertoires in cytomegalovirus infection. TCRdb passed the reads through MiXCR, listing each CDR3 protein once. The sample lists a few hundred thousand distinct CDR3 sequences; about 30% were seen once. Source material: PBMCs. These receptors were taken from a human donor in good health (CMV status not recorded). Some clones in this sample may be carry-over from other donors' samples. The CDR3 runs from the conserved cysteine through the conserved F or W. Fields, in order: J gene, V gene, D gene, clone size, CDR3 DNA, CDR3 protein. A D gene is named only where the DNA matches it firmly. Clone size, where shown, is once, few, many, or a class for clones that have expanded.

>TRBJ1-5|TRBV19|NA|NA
TGTGCCAGTAGTATGTGGCTGACGGGGCCCCAGCATTTT
CASSMWLTGPQHF
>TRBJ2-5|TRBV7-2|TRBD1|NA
TGTGCCAGCAGCAGACAGGGGTTAGCGACCCAGTACTTC
CASSRQGLATQYF
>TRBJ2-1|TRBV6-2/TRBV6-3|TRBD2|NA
TGTGCCAGCAGGGAGACTAGCGGGAGGCCCAATGAGCAGTTCTTC
CASRETSGRPNEQFF
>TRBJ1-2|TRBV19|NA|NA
TGTGCCAGTAGTATCGCGATGGCGCAAGCTAACTATGGCTACACCTTC
CASSIAMAQANYGYTF
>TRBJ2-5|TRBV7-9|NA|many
TGTGCCAGCAGCTTTGTCGCAGCTTCCGTAACTCCCCAAGAGACCCAGTACTTC
CASSFVAASVTPQETQYF
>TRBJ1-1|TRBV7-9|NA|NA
TGTGCCAGCAGCTCTTTTGGACTATGGACCGTGAACACTGAAGCTTTCTTT
CASSSFGLWTVNTEAFF
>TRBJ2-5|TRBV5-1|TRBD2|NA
TGCGCCAGCAGCTTACAAGCGGGAGAAGAGACCCAGTACTTC
CASSLQAGEETQYF
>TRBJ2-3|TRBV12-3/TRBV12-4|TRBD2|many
TGTGCCAGCAGCCAGCTACCCGGGACTAGCGGGGCTTTTGGCACAGATACGCAGTATTTT
CASSQLPGTSGAFGTDTQYF
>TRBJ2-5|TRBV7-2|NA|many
TGTGCCAGCAGCTTTAGCAGGGAGCCCCAAGAGACCCAGTACTTC
CASSFSREPQETQYF
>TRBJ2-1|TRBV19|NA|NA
TGTGCCAGTATCAGTTCCTACAATGAGCAGTTCTTC
CASISSYNEQFF
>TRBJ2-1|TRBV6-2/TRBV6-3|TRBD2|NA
TGTGCCAGCAGTTACGGGGGCGGGAGGGGTAAAGAAAATGAGCAGTTCTTC
CASSYGGGRGKENEQFF
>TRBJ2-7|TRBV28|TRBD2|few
TGTGCCAGCAGTCAGACTAGCGGATACTACGAGCAGTACTTC
CASSQTSGYYEQYF
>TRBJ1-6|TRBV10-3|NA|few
TGTGCCATCAGTGAGGCCGTCCCCGGGACGGGGAATTCACCCCTCCACTTT
CAISEAVPGTGNSPLHF
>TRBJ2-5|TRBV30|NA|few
TGTGCCTGGAGTCTAAAAATGGGGGGTCACCAAGAGACCCAGTACTTC
CAWSLKMGGHQETQYF
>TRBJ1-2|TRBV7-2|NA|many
TGTGCCAGCAGCTTAGTGCGGTCTGCATATGGCTACACCTTC
CASSLVRSAYGYTF
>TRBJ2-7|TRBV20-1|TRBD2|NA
TGCAGTGCTAGCCTCTTACTAGCGGGAGGAACCCTCTCCTACGAGCAGTACTTC
CSASLLLAGGTLSYEQYF
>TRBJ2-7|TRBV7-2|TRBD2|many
TGTGCCAGCAGTTCTAAGGCTAGCGGGAGGGGGAAGGACTACGAGCAGTACTTC
CASSSKASGRGKDYEQYF
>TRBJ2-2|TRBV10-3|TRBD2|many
TGTGCCATCTGTCCGCGGGAGAACGGGGAGCTGTTTTTT
CAICPRENGELFF
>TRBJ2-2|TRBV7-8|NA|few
TGTGCCAGCAGAAGCCCCGGCGGGGAGCTGTTTTTT
CASRSPGGELFF
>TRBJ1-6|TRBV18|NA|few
TGTGCCAGCTCAACCTTTTCTACAGATAATTCACCCCTCCACTTT
CASSTFSTDNSPLHF
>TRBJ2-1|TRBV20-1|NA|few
TGCAGTGCTAGCGGGAGTTATTCCTACAATGAGCAGTTCTTC
CSASGSYSYNEQFF
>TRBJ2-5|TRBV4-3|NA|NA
TGCGCCAGCAGCCAAGATATGCGAGAGACCCAGTACTTC
CASSQDMRETQYF
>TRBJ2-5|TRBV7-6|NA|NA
TGTGCCAGCAGCTTCGACTGGGCCCAAAGGGAGACCCAGTACTTC
CASSFDWAQRETQYF
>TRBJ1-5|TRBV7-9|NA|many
TGTGCCAGCAGCTTGGGAGGGGCGGTCAATCAGCCCCAGCATTTT
CASSLGGAVNQPQHF
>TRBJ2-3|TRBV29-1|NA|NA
TGCAGCGTTGTCCGCCAGGGCACAGATACGCAGTATTTT
CSVVRQGTDTQYF